This TCR beta chain was recorded in a study of spatial heterogeneity in lung cancer. Time point meaning: sample taken at primary tumor resection. TCRdb processed the 5' RACE reads anew with MiXCR; each CDR3 protein has one entry. The table lists 150 to 200 distinct CDR3 sequences, approximately 30% of them singletons, with around 70% in the top ten. Germline values: CDR1 KGHDR, CDR2 SFDVKD. The CDR3 spans 14 residues. V was shortened by 5 bases and J by 3 bases, with 9 bases between the two germline ends. Study-wide results and caveats: Counts of expanded alpha and beta TCRs within tumors tracked the tumor nonsynonymous mutation count.

This clonotype is termed large. As yet, its antigen is unknown. This beta chain is an unintended read in a library built for alpha chains; its size means little. This sample comprised lung tumor tissue, obtained at surgery. V gene TRBV24-1 combines with J gene TRBJ2-2, with D maybe TRBD2 (5 bases). This receptor was obtained from a male donor with early-stage non-small cell lung cancer. This CDR3 reads CATSAAGYTGELFF. The CDR3 DNA reads as TGTGCCACCAGTGCGGCGGGCTACACCGGGGAGCTGTTTTTT.